This T cell receptor (beta chain) was captured in a study of T cell repertoires in cytomegalovirus infection. Study at large: Indicated by public TCR beta signatures were CMV infection and matching HLA type.

Whole-study results and caveats: HLA-C-restricted, CMV-specific TCR beta clonotypes were dominant ex vivo. Cumulative public TCR beta family frequency identified carriers of CMV plus the relevant HLA.

Concerning this clonotype itself: Its matching antigen is unknown. Germline is not matched at one junction end, which may reflect a read error.

This CDR3 spans 13 amino acids. The V gene's germline CDR1 is SGHVS and CDR2 FNYEAQ. TCRdb independently ran MiXCR on the reads; one entry per CDR3 protein. The sample contains approximately 990,000 distinct CDR3 sequences, around 29% of which appear only once. The sequencing used cultured CD8+ T cells from PBMCs, collected from culture after CMV antigen stimulation. The source is a human donor in good health (CMV status not recorded). Some clones in this sample may be carry-over from other donors' samples. V and J are TRBV7-6 and TRBJ2-5; D remains unclear. The CDR3 reads CASSLEVGETQYF. For the CDR3, the DNA is TGTGCTAGCAGCTTAGAGGTCGGGGAGACCCAGTACTTC. Full variable domain (missing parts from reference TRBV7-6 and TRBJ2-5): GAGVSQSPRYKVTKRGQDVALRCDPISGHVSLYWYRQALGQGPEFLTYFNYEAQQDKSGLPNDRFSAERPEGSISTLTIQRTEQRDSAMYRCASSLEVGETQYFGPGTRLLVL.